This paragraph covers one T cell receptor beta chain sequence. The PCR contained 60 Vbeta and 13 Jbeta primers. Libraries were prepared by immunoSEQ multiplex PCR; TCRdb keeps only in-frame clonotypes and omits some of them. Here the sample spans 110,000 to 150,000 clones, about 80% being singletons. These data originate in a study of cytomegalovirus exposure and HLA in healthy donors. The V gene's germline CDR1 is SGHDN and CDR2 FVKESK. The CDR3 sequence is 15 residues long. With V trimmed by 4 bases and J by 5 bases, 7 bases remained unmatched. Source material: PBMCs. This TCR was sampled from a man in his forties in good health and CMV-seronegative. The rearrangement links TRBV14 to TRBJ2-5; 10 positions agree with TRBD2. This chain's CDR3 is CASSPIAGGSETQYF. The DNA for the CDR3 is TGTGCCAGCAGCCCTATAGCGGGGGGTAGTGAGACCCAGTACTTC.